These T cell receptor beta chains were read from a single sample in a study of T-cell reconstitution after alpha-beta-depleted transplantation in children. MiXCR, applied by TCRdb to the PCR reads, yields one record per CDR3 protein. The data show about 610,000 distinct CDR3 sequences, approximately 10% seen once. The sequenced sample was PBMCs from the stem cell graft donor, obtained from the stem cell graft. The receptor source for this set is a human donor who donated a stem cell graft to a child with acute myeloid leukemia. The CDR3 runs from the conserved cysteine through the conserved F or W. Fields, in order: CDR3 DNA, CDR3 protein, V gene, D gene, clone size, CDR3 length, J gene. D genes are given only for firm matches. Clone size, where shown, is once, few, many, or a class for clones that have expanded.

CDR3nt: TGCAGCGTTGAAGTCGAATACGAGCAGTACTTC
CDR3aa: CSVEVEYEQYF
v_gene: TRBV29-1
d_gene: NA
abundance: NA
len: 11
j_gene: TRBJ2-7

CDR3nt: TGTGCCAGCAGTTTACCGACTAGCGGGAAATCCTACGAGCAGTACTTC
CDR3aa: CASSLPTSGKSYEQYF
v_gene: TRBV28
d_gene: TRBD2
abundance: few
len: 16
j_gene: TRBJ2-7

CDR3nt: TGCAGTGCTAGCAGGACGGTGAAGGGGGAGTTCGGTCAGCCCCAGCATTTT
CDR3aa: CSASRTVKGEFGQPQHF
v_gene: TRBV20-1
d_gene: NA
abundance: NA
len: 17
j_gene: TRBJ1-5

CDR3nt: TGCGCCAGCAGCATGACCAACCGGGAGACCCAGTACTTC
CDR3aa: CASSMTNRETQYF
v_gene: TRBV5-1
d_gene: NA
abundance: NA
len: 13
j_gene: TRBJ2-5

CDR3nt: TGTGCCACCAGTGGAGGAACAGGGTGGACAGATACGCAGTATTTT
CDR3aa: CATSGGTGWTDTQYF
v_gene: TRBV24-1
d_gene: NA
abundance: many
len: 15
j_gene: TRBJ2-3

CDR3nt: TGTGCCAGCAGTTTAGATTTATTATCTTTGACACAGCAGTTCTTC
CDR3aa: CASSLDLLSLTQQFF
v_gene: TRBV12-3/TRBV12-4
d_gene: NA
abundance: many
len: 15
j_gene: TRBJ2-1

CDR3nt: TGTGCCAGCAGGTTGGTCTGGCGGGAGGGCCCGGGAGAGCAGTACTTC
CDR3aa: CASRLVWREGPGEQYF
v_gene: TRBV13
d_gene: TRBD2
abundance: NA
len: 16
j_gene: TRBJ2-7

CDR3nt: TGTGCCAGCAGCTTCGACCCGGGACAGGGGAGCAATGAGCAGTTCTTC
CDR3aa: CASSFDPGQGSNEQFF
v_gene: TRBV7-9
d_gene: TRBD1
abundance: many
len: 16
j_gene: TRBJ2-1

CDR3nt: TGTGCCAGCAGACAGACTAGCGCGATCGGGGAGCTGTTTTTT
CDR3aa: CASRQTSAIGELFF
v_gene: TRBV11-2
d_gene: TRBD2
abundance: many
len: 14
j_gene: TRBJ2-2

CDR3nt: TGTGCCAGCAGTTACTCGGCGGTAGTAGCTAAAGAGGCCCAGTACTTC
CDR3aa: CASSYSAVVAKEAQYF
v_gene: TRBV6-5
d_gene: NA
abundance: NA
len: 16
j_gene: TRBJ2-5

CDR3nt: TGCAGTGCTAGAAACTCCGGGACTAGCGGTTCCGGCACCGGGGAGCTGTTTTTT
CDR3aa: CSARNSGTSGSGTGELFF
v_gene: TRBV20-1
d_gene: TRBD2
abundance: NA
len: 18
j_gene: TRBJ2-2

CDR3nt: TGCGCCAGCAGCTTGGGGGGGCAACCCGACTATGGCTACACCTTC
CDR3aa: CASSLGGQPDYGYTF
v_gene: TRBV5-1
d_gene: NA
abundance: many
len: 15
j_gene: TRBJ1-2

CDR3nt: TGCAGTGCTGAGGGTCTGCACACTGAAGCTTTCTTT
CDR3aa: CSAEGLHTEAFF
v_gene: TRBV20-1
d_gene: NA
abundance: NA
len: 12
j_gene: TRBJ1-1

CDR3nt: TGTGCCAGCAGTTTAAGCCCCTCAGCGGTGCCGGATGAGCAGTTCTTC
CDR3aa: CASSLSPSAVPDEQFF
v_gene: TRBV28
d_gene: NA
abundance: NA
len: 16
j_gene: TRBJ2-1

CDR3nt: TGCAGTGCTAGACCCATTGTAGATACGCAGTATTTT
CDR3aa: CSARPIVDTQYF
v_gene: TRBV20-1
d_gene: NA
abundance: NA
len: 12
j_gene: TRBJ2-3

CDR3nt: TGTGCCAGCAGCTTAGGCACGGCTGGGATTAATTCACCCCTCCACTTT
CDR3aa: CASSLGTAGINSPLHF
v_gene: TRBV7-3
d_gene: NA
abundance: NA
len: 16
j_gene: TRBJ1-6

CDR3nt: TGTGCCAGCAGCTTAGAAGGGGACAGGGGATACGAGCAGTACTTC
CDR3aa: CASSLEGDRGYEQYF
v_gene: TRBV7-6
d_gene: TRBD1
abundance: many
len: 15
j_gene: TRBJ2-7

CDR3nt: TGTGCCATCAGCTTTACCCGGGAGGGCACCGGGGAGCTGTTTTTT
CDR3aa: CAISFTREGTGELFF
v_gene: TRBV10-3
d_gene: TRBD2
abundance: few
len: 15
j_gene: TRBJ2-2

CDR3nt: TGTGCCAGCAGTAAACAGAGCTATAATTCACCCCTCCACTTT
CDR3aa: CASSKQSYNSPLHF
v_gene: TRBV12-3/TRBV12-4
d_gene: NA
abundance: few
len: 14
j_gene: TRBJ1-6

CDR3nt: TGTGCCAGCAGCTTAGGCCCTTTCGGCCCGGCGACAGATACGCAGTATTTT
CDR3aa: CASSLGPFGPATDTQYF
v_gene: TRBV7-8
d_gene: NA
abundance: NA
len: 17
j_gene: TRBJ2-3

CDR3nt: TGTGCCAGCAGTACAACGGGACAGGGCACAATTGGTGGCTACACCTTC
CDR3aa: CASSTTGQGTIGGYTF
v_gene: TRBV25-1
d_gene: TRBD1
abundance: NA
len: 16
j_gene: TRBJ1-2

CDR3nt: TGCGCCAGCAGCCCCCCCGGGGCAGGGAGTGCTACCGGGGAGCTGTTTTTT
CDR3aa: CASSPPGAGSATGELFF
v_gene: TRBV5-1
d_gene: NA
abundance: NA
len: 17
j_gene: TRBJ2-2

CDR3nt: TGCGCCAGCAGCTTGCGTCCACTAGAATTGTATGAGCAGTACTTC
CDR3aa: CASSLRPLELYEQYF
v_gene: TRBV5-1
d_gene: NA
abundance: few
len: 15
j_gene: TRBJ2-7

CDR3nt: TGTGCCAGCAGGTTAGGATCGTGGAGATCCTACAATGAGCAGTTCTTC
CDR3aa: CASRLGSWRSYNEQFF
v_gene: TRBV7-2
d_gene: NA
abundance: many
len: 16
j_gene: TRBJ2-1

CDR3nt: TGTGCCAGCTCCCCCAGGGAACCAGGGTTCGTCAATGAGCAGTTCTTC
CDR3aa: CASSPREPGFVNEQFF
v_gene: TRBV6-5
d_gene: NA
abundance: NA
len: 16
j_gene: TRBJ2-1

CDR3nt: TGCAGTGCCCGCGTCGGGGGAGTGAGAACAGATACGCAGTATTTT
CDR3aa: CSARVGGVRTDTQYF
v_gene: TRBV20-1
d_gene: NA
abundance: many
len: 15
j_gene: TRBJ2-3

CDR3nt: TGTGCCACCAGCGTAGGACTAGCGGCAAATACGGGTGAGCAGTTCTTC
CDR3aa: CATSVGLAANTGEQFF
v_gene: TRBV15
d_gene: TRBD2
abundance: NA
len: 16
j_gene: TRBJ2-1

CDR3nt: TGTGCCAGCTCACCAGACGGAGGAGGGTCTGGGTACCAACAGCCCCAGCATTTT
CDR3aa: CASSPDGGGSGYQQPQHF
v_gene: TRBV18
d_gene: NA
abundance: NA
len: 18
j_gene: TRBJ1-5

CDR3nt: TGTGCCAGCTCACCACTCGGTGGTCAGCTCTATGGCTACACCTTC
CDR3aa: CASSPLGGQLYGYTF
v_gene: TRBV18
d_gene: NA
abundance: NA
len: 15
j_gene: TRBJ1-2

CDR3nt: TGTGCCAGCAGCCAAGGACTTCCCGGGGAGCTGTTTTTT
CDR3aa: CASSQGLPGELFF
v_gene: TRBV3-1
d_gene: NA
abundance: few
len: 13
j_gene: TRBJ2-2

CDR3nt: TGTGCCAGCAGCTCCTCGGACAGATACGAGCAGTACTTC
CDR3aa: CASSSSDRYEQYF
v_gene: TRBV7-9
d_gene: NA
abundance: NA
len: 13
j_gene: TRBJ2-7

CDR3nt: TGCAGCGTCATGGGACTAGCTGGCGAGCAGTTCTTC
CDR3aa: CSVMGLAGEQFF
v_gene: TRBV29-1
d_gene: TRBD2
abundance: NA
len: 12
j_gene: TRBJ2-1

CDR3nt: TGTGCCAGCAGCTTAAGAGACTATAACTCCTACAATGAGCAGTTCTTC
CDR3aa: CASSLRDYNSYNEQFF
v_gene: TRBV7-9
d_gene: NA
abundance: many
len: 16
j_gene: TRBJ2-1

CDR3nt: TGTGCCACCAGTGACTACCCGGGCCGTGAAGCTTTCTTT
CDR3aa: CATSDYPGREAFF
v_gene: TRBV24-1
d_gene: NA
abundance: few
len: 13
j_gene: TRBJ1-1

CDR3nt: TGCGCCAGCAGCCAAGACAGGGGTAGCGGGAGTAGCAATGAGCAGTTCTTC
CDR3aa: CASSQDRGSGSSNEQFF
v_gene: TRBV4-3
d_gene: TRBD2
abundance: few
len: 17
j_gene: TRBJ2-1

CDR3nt: TGTGCCAGCAGTGAAGTGGGCAGCAGGGACACTGAAGCTTTCTTT
CDR3aa: CASSEVGSRDTEAFF
v_gene: TRBV25-1
d_gene: NA
abundance: NA
len: 15
j_gene: TRBJ1-1

CDR3nt: TGCAGTGCTAGCAGGGGGGATAGTATCGGGCACGAGCAGTACTTC
CDR3aa: CSASRGDSIGHEQYF
v_gene: TRBV20-1
d_gene: NA
abundance: many
len: 15
j_gene: TRBJ2-7

CDR3nt: TGTGCCAGCAGCTCGAGGTTGAGCCCCTACGAGCAGTACTTC
CDR3aa: CASSSRLSPYEQYF
v_gene: TRBV7-9
d_gene: NA
abundance: few
len: 14
j_gene: TRBJ2-7

CDR3nt: TGCGCCAGCAGCTTGGGACTAGCGGGAGGGCAGAATGAGCAGTTCTTC
CDR3aa: CASSLGLAGGQNEQFF
v_gene: TRBV5-1
d_gene: TRBD2
abundance: few
len: 16
j_gene: TRBJ2-1

CDR3nt: TGCGCCAGCAGCTTGGCCGAGGGCGGCGGTACACTGAATTCACCCCTCCACTTT
CDR3aa: CASSLAEGGGTLNSPLHF
v_gene: TRBV5-1
d_gene: NA
abundance: NA
len: 18
j_gene: TRBJ1-6

CDR3nt: TGTGCCAGCAGTTTACTCGGGACTAGTCAAACCGGGGAGCTGTTTTTT
CDR3aa: CASSLLGTSQTGELFF
v_gene: TRBV7-9
d_gene: TRBD2
abundance: many
len: 16
j_gene: TRBJ2-2

CDR3nt: TGTGCCAGCAGCCTTGATAGTATCCATGAGCAGTTCTTC
CDR3aa: CASSLDSIHEQFF
v_gene: TRBV3-1
d_gene: NA
abundance: many
len: 13
j_gene: TRBJ2-1

CDR3nt: TGCAGCGCCGGAGGACAGGGGATGTATGGCTACACCTTC
CDR3aa: CSAGGQGMYGYTF
v_gene: TRBV29-1
d_gene: TRBD1
abundance: few
len: 13
j_gene: TRBJ1-2

CDR3nt: TGTGCCATCAGTGAGTCCCTCCGCGGGGAGCTGTTTTTT
CDR3aa: CAISESLRGELFF
v_gene: TRBV10-3
d_gene: NA
abundance: NA
len: 13
j_gene: TRBJ2-2

CDR3nt: TGTGCCACCGCACCGGGGTCACGAACTGGAAACACCATATATTTT
CDR3aa: CATAPGSRTGNTIYF
v_gene: TRBV7-6
d_gene: NA
abundance: few
len: 15
j_gene: TRBJ1-3

CDR3nt: TGTGCCAGCAGCCAAGGGGCGGGAGTAACCCACAATGAGCAGTTCTTC
CDR3aa: CASSQGAGVTHNEQFF
v_gene: TRBV3-1
d_gene: TRBD2
abundance: NA
len: 16
j_gene: TRBJ2-1

CDR3nt: TGTGCCAGCACCACACTAGCGGGAGGCAGTAGAGATACGCAGTATTTT
CDR3aa: CASTTLAGGSRDTQYF
v_gene: TRBV27
d_gene: TRBD2
abundance: many
len: 16
j_gene: TRBJ2-3

CDR3nt: TGCAGTGCTAGAGATCCCGGGAACAGGGAGGGGTCACCCCTCCACTTT
CDR3aa: CSARDPGNREGSPLHF
v_gene: TRBV20-1
d_gene: NA
abundance: NA
len: 16
j_gene: TRBJ1-6